This is a list of T cell receptor beta chains from one sample in a study of Tregs in tolerant kidney transplant recipients. Using immunoSEQ multiplex PCR, the repertoire was profiled, and TCRdb retains in-frame clones only, with some absent. The sample consists of nearly 95,000 clones, 93% of them appearing once. Sample: CD4+ T cells from blood, taken before the transplant. Source of these receptors: a human donor who received a combined kidney and bone marrow transplant. Both conserved end residues are part of each CDR3. A D gene is named only where the DNA matches it firmly. Rows give clone size only sometimes, using once, few, many, or a class for an expanded clone.

>TRBJ2-3|TRBD2|TRBV19|.
CASTTILTGGPTDTQYF
TGTGCCAGTACCACTATCCTCACGGGAGGGCCAACAGATACGCAGTATTTT
>TRBJ2-1|TRBD2|TRBV27|.
CASSPPWGSGSKNEQFF
TGTGCCAGCAGTCCGCCTTGGGGTAGCGGGAGTAAGAATGAGCAGTTCTTC
>TRBJ2-7|.|TRBV10-2|.
CATVLTPRYEQYF
TGCGCCACCGTGCTAACCCCTAGGTACGAGCAGTACTTC
>TRBJ2-7|.|TRBV7-9|.
CASSTRSSYEQYF
TGTGCCAGCAGCACAAGAAGCTCCTACGAGCAGTACTTC
>TRBJ1-2|.|TRBV25-1|.
CASSIGGYGYTF
TGTGCCAGCAGTATAGGGGGCTATGGCTACACCTTC
>TRBJ1-5|.|TRBV5-1|.
CASSPEPGQSNQPQHF
TGCGCCAGCAGCCCGGAGCCGGGACAAAGCAATCAGCCCCAGCATTTT
>TRBJ1-2|.|TRBV14|.
CASSPPPGWDYGYTF
TGTGCCAGCAGTCCCCCTCCGGGATGGGACTATGGCTACACCTTC
>TRBJ2-2|.|TRBV7-3|.
CASSLLSWAGQTGELFF
TGTGCCAGCAGCTTATTATCTTGGGCAGGGCAAACCGGGGAGCTGTTTTTT
>TRBJ2-7|.|TRBV4-3|.
CASSQDRRAYEQYF
TGCGCCAGCAGCCAAGATCGGAGAGCCTACGAGCAGTACTTC
>TRBJ2-7|TRBD1|TRBV5-4|.
CASSTGQGVSEQYF
TGTGCCAGCAGTACGGGACAGGGTGTTAGCGAGCAGTACTTC
>TRBJ2-5|TRBD2|TRBV7-8|once
CASSLGALAGQETQYF
TGTGCCAGCAGCTTAGGGGCACTAGCGGGCCAAGAGACCCAGTACTTC
>TRBJ2-7|TRBD2|TRBV4-3|.
CASSQGLADSSYEQYF
TGCGCCAGCAGCCAAGGACTAGCGGACAGCTCCTACGAGCAGTACTTC
>TRBJ1-1|.|TRBV7-2|once
CASSLFHVDMNTEAFF
TGTGCCAGCAGCTTATTTCACGTGGACATGAACACTGAAGCTTTCTTT
>TRBJ2-2|.|TRBV14|.
CASSQRRENPRELFF
TGTGCCAGCAGCCAGCGCCGGGAAAACCCCCGGGAGCTGTTTTTT
>TRBJ1-5|.|TRBV6-1|once
CASQESRGTEQPQHF
TGTGCCAGCCAGGAGTCTAGGGGCACGGAACAGCCCCAGCATTTT
>TRBJ2-3|TRBD2|TRBV7-2|few
CASSLDWSGGTDTQYF
TGTGCCAGCAGCTTAGATTGGAGCGGGGGTACAGATACGCAGTATTTT
>TRBJ2-1|.|TRBV7-7|.
CASSLGRGRANEQFF
TGTGCCAGCAGCTTAGGTAGGGGCAGGGCGAATGAGCAGTTCTTC
>TRBJ2-7|TRBD1|TRBV7-9|.
CASSYVQGPYEQYF
TGTGCCAGCAGCTACGTACAGGGGCCATACGAGCAGTACTTC
>TRBJ2-7|TRBD2|TRBV6-5|.
CASSGRAGEQYF
TGTGCCAGCAGCGGGAGGGCCGGTGAGCAGTACTTC
>TRBJ2-7|TRBD1|TRBV29-1|.
CAYRDRTYEQYF
TGCGCCTACCGGGACAGGACCTACGAGCAGTACTTC
>TRBJ1-4|.|TRBV29-1|.
CSVVSQDPNIEKLFF
TGCAGCGTTGTATCACAGGACCCAAATATCGAAAAACTGTTTTTT
>TRBJ1-1|.|TRBV2|few
CASSSTGNTEAFF
TGTGCCAGCAGTAGCACAGGGAACACTGAAGCTTTCTTT
>TRBJ2-1|.|TRBV7-5|once
CVRSPDLYSYNEQFF
TGTGTCAGAAGCCCAGACTTATACTCCTACAATGAGCAGTTCTTC
>TRBJ2-5|TRBD1|TRBV19|.
CASSPQGSHSPGDQYF
TGTGCCAGTAGTCCACAGGGGAGCCATTCTCCCGGAGACCAGTACTTC
>TRBJ2-2|.|TRBV19|.
CASTPQGVDTGELFF
TGTGCCAGTACCCCACAGGGCGTGGACACCGGGGAGCTGTTTTTT
>TRBJ2-5|.|TRBV2|once
CASRASGQETQYF
TGTGCCAGCAGGGCTTCAGGGCAGGAGACCCAGTACTTC
>TRBJ1-2|.|TRBV12-5|.
CASSLGWLF
TGTGCTAGCTCACTAGGTTGGCTCTTC
>TRBJ2-5|.|TRBV5-1|.
CASSNPRVEETQYF
TGCGCCAGCAGCAACCCCAGGGTTGAGGAGACCCAGTACTTC
>TRBJ1-2|.|TRBV4-3|.
CASSPRSLQAYGYTF
TGCGCCAGCTCGCCAAGATCGTTACAGGCCTATGGCTACACCTTC
>TRBJ1-2|.|TRBV30|.
CAWDSIPNYGYTF
TGTGCCTGGGACAGCATACCTAACTATGGCTACACCTTC
>TRBJ1-4|.|TRBV4-2|.
CASSPTEGVNEKLFF
TGTGCCAGCAGCCCTACGGAAGGAGTTAATGAAAAACTGTTTTTT
>TRBJ1-6|.|TRBV25-1|.
CASSESSYNSPLHF
TGTGCCAGCAGTGAGAGCTCCTATAATTCACCCCTCCACTTT
>TRBJ1-3|.|TRBV7-9|.
CASSLPVGNTIYF
TGTGCCAGCAGTTTGCCAGTTGGAAACACCATATATTTT
>TRBJ2-5|.|TRBV7-7|.
CASSFRVQETQYF
TGTGCCAGCAGCTTCAGGGTGCAAGAGACCCAGTACTTC
>TRBJ1-1|.|TRBV14|.
CASSQGEEREAFF
TGTGCCAGCAGCCAAGGCGAGGAGCGTGAAGCTTTCTTT
>TRBJ2-7|.|TRBV10-3|.
CAIGQGRGYEQYF
TGTGCCATCGGGCAGGGCAGGGGATACGAGCAGTACTTC
>TRBJ1-1|.|TRBV7-6|.
CASSRTANTEAFF
TGTGCCAGCAGCAGGACAGCTAACACTGAAGCTTTCTTT
>TRBJ2-3|TRBD2|TRBV7-3|.
CASSRRTSGTDTQYF
TGTGCCAGCAGCCGGAGGACTAGCGGCACAGATACGCAGTATTTT
>TRBJ1-6|TRBD1|TRBV28|once
CASRETGTGGRFGHF
TGTGCCAGCAGAGAAACCGGGACAGGGGGAAGATTCGGCCACTTT
>TRBJ2-7|.|TRBV5-1|.
CASSPGTYEQYF
TGCGCCAGCAGCCCAGGAACCTACGAGCAGTACTTC
>TRBJ2-7|TRBD1|TRBV5-5|.
CASSSHRTGDGEQYF
TGTGCCAGCAGCTCGCATAGGACAGGGGACGGCGAGCAGTACTTC
>TRBJ2-2|.|TRBV10-3|.
CAISESSAGATTGELFF
TGTGCCATCAGTGAGTCTTCGGCGGGGGCAACTACCGGGGAGCTGTTTTTT
>TRBJ1-4|TRBD1|TRBV4-1|.
CASRTVGRTGINEKLFF
TGCGCCAGCCGGACCGTGGGGAGGACAGGGATTAATGAAAAACTGTTTTTT
>TRBJ2-1|.|TRBV7-6|.
CASSPQENPRGEQFF
TGTGCCAGCAGCCCGCAAGAGAACCCAAGGGGTGAGCAGTTCTTC
>TRBJ1-2|TRBD1|TRBV25-1|.
CASSGDSMIF
TGTGCCAGCAGTGGGGACAGCATGATCTTC
>TRBJ2-7|TRBD1|TRBV27|.
CASRRQGANEQYF
TGTGCCAGCAGAAGACAGGGGGCAAACGAGCAGTACTTC
>TRBJ2-1|.|TRBV4-1|.
CASSQEQLWGGMNEQFF
TGCGCCAGCAGCCAAGAGCAGCTGTGGGGGGGCATGAATGAGCAGTTCTTC
>TRBJ2-2|.|TRBV6-5|.
CASSYSKGGDTGELFF
TGTGCCAGCAGTTACTCAAAAGGAGGGGACACCGGGGAGCTGTTTTTT
>TRBJ1-5|.|TRBV19|.
CASSRSGPYSNQPQHF
TGTGCCAGTAGTAGGAGCGGCCCCTATAGCAATCAGCCCCAGCATTTT
>TRBJ1-5|.|TRBV4-3|.
CASSQLEDQPQHF
TGCGCCAGCAGCCAACTGGAGGATCAGCCCCAGCATTTT
>TRBJ2-3|.|TRBV11-2|once
CASSLDYRTTDTQYF
TGTGCCAGCAGCTTGGACTACCGTACCACAGATACGCAGTATTTT
>TRBJ2-7|TRBD2|TRBV19|.
CASSNSGAYEQYF
TGTGCCAGTAGTAATAGCGGGGCCTACGAGCAGTACTTC
>TRBJ2-1|.|TRBV25-1|.
CASSRLPLDHFSYNEQFF
TGTGCCAGCAGTCGACTGCCTCTTGACCACTTTAGCTACAATGAGCAGTTCTTC
>TRBJ1-2|.|TRBV4-3|.
CASSQDREVYGYTF
TGCGCCAGCAGCCAAGACCGGGAGGTCTATGGCTACACCTTC
>TRBJ1-2|.|TRBV28|.
CASRDNSNYGYTF
TGTGCCAGCAGAGACAACTCTAACTATGGCTACACCTTC
>TRBJ1-1|TRBD1|TRBV4-2|.
CASSLHRGTNTEAFF
TGTGCCAGCAGCCTACACAGGGGGACGAACACTGAAGCTTTCTTT
>TRBJ2-3|TRBD2|TRBV27|.
CASSTKKGGPWTQYF
TGTGCCAGCAGCACGAAGAAGGGAGGGCCATGGACGCAGTATTTT
>TRBJ2-7|TRBD1|TRBV18|.
CASSPILGSGQDLYEQYF
TGTGCCAGCTCACCGATACTAGGTTCGGGACAGGATCTCTACGAGCAGTACTTC
>TRBJ1-5|.|TRBV5-1|.
CASRNRHSNQPQHF
TGCGCCAGCAGAAACAGGCATAGCAATCAGCCCCAGCATTTT